Listed below are T cell receptor beta chains from one sample, sequenced in a study of beta chain features in type 1 diabetes. Here immunoSEQ multiplex PCR was the method, and the copy in TCRdb shows in-frame clones only, minus some. The sample shows under 300,000 clones, less than 35% of them seen only once. Sequences were obtained from central memory CD4+ T cells from blood. These receptors were taken from a young man in good health. Each CDR3 is given with its conserved first and last residue. D genes are given only for firm matches. Clone size appears in some rows only: once, few, many, or a class for an expanded clone.

clone_size j_call v_call d_call cdr3_aa cdr3_nt
few TRBJ2-4 TRBV9 - CASSVGLEGKNIQYF TGTGCCAGCAGCGTAGGGCTAGAGGGCAAAAACATTCAGTACTTC
- TRBJ2-1 TRBV30 - CAWRVGSYNEQFF TGTGCCTGGAGGGTGGGTTCCTACAATGAGCAGTTCTTC
- TRBJ2-2 TRBV7-7 - CASTPGGWTGELFF TGTGCCAGCACCCCCGGGGGTTGGACCGGGGAGCTGTTTTTT
- TRBJ2-5 TRBV2 - CAIEGRAKETQYF TGTGCCATCGAAGGACGGGCGAAAGAGACCCAGTACTTC
many TRBJ2-7 TRBV7-9 - CASSFQTALKGEQYF TGTGCCAGCAGCTTTCAGACGGCGTTGAAGGGGGAGCAGTACTTC
- TRBJ1-5 TRBV7-2 - CASSPQGGPQHF TGTGCCAGCAGCCCCCAAGGCGGGCCCCAGCATTTT
- TRBJ2-2 TRBV5-4 - CASGRTVAQTGELFF TGTGCCAGCGGTCGGACTGTTGCTCAAACCGGGGAGCTGTTTTTT
- TRBJ2-5 TRBV5-1 TRBD1 CASSPGQAQETQYF TGCGCCAGCAGCCCGGGACAGGCTCAAGAGACCCAGTACTTC
- TRBJ2-3 TRBV30 TRBD1 CAGDRGGDTQYF TGTGCCGGGGACAGGGGAGGGGATACGCAGTATTTT
few TRBJ1-1 TRBV28 TRBD1 CASRVSGGEAFF TGTGCCAGCAGGGTATCAGGGGGTGAAGCTTTCTTT
- TRBJ2-1 TRBV5-4 - CASSVDLSSYNEQFF TGTGCCAGCAGCGTGGACCTAAGCTCCTACAATGAGCAGTTCTTC
- TRBJ2-3 TRBV6-5 - CASRNLDTQYF TGTGCCAGCAGAAACCTAGATACGCAGTATTTT
- TRBJ2-5 TRBV6-1 - CASSGNQGGLGKETQYF TGTGCCAGCAGTGGAAACCAGGGTGGGTTGGGTAAAGAGACCCAGTACTTC
many TRBJ2-7 TRBV7-2 - CASSLEHTIVNF TGTGCCAGCAGCTTGGAGCATACCATCGTTAACTTC
few TRBJ1-2 TRBV5-1 TRBD1 CASSNSGTELGYTF TGCGCCAGCAGCAATTCCGGGACAGAATTGGGCTACACCTTC
few TRBJ2-7 TRBV7-9 - CASSPRQSSYEQYF TGTGCCAGCAGCCCCCGACAGAGCTCCTACGAGCAGTACTTC
few TRBJ2-3 TRBV30 TRBD2 CAWDRAGGTDTQYF TGTGCCTGGGATCGAGCGGGGGGCACAGATACGCAGTATTTT
few TRBJ2-3 TRBV7-2 - CASSFRGMSTDTQYF TGTGCCAGCAGCTTTAGGGGAATGAGCACAGATACGCAGTATTTT
few TRBJ2-5 TRBV5-1 TRBD2 CASSRSTSGGGETQYF TGCGCCAGCAGCCGTTCGACTAGCGGGGGAGGCGAGACCCAGTACTTC
- TRBJ2-3 TRBV7-9 - CASSPRLPQGRPDTQYF TGTGCCAGCAGCCCCAGACTACCCCAGGGCCGCCCAGATACGCAGTATTTT
- TRBJ1-1 TRBV30 TRBD1 CAWGTGRTEAFF TGTGCCTGGGGGACAGGGCGGACTGAAGCTTTCTTT
- TRBJ2-6 TRBV10-3 - CAISGDRYSGANVLTF TGTGCCATCAGTGGGGACCGGTACTCTGGGGCCAACGTCCTGACTTTC
- TRBJ2-5 TRBV11-2 - CASSLGPAQTTQETQYF TGTGCCAGCAGCTTAGGTCCGGCCCAGACCACGCAAGAGACCCAGTACTTC
- TRBJ2-2 TRBV4-1 - CASSPDDRNTGELFF TGCGCCAGCAGTCCTGATGACAGGAACACCGGGGAGCTGTTTTTT
- TRBJ2-1 TRBV7-2 - CASSLVNLYNEQFF TGTGCCAGCAGCTTAGTGAACCTTTACAATGAGCAGTTCTTC
- TRBJ2-2 TRBV9 - CASSVEGTGELFF TGTGCCAGCAGCGTAGAAGGGACCGGGGAGCTGTTTTTT
few TRBJ2-5 TRBV7-9 TRBD2 CASSSSRTSGGKETQYF TGTGCCAGCAGCTCCAGCAGGACTAGCGGGGGTAAAGAGACCCAGTACTTC
- TRBJ2-7 TRBV20-1 - CRASPGDEQYF TGCAGGGCTAGCCCGGGGGACGAGCAGTACTTC
- TRBJ1-1 TRBV5-1 - CASSLRRGNTEAFF TGCGCCAGCAGCTTGCGAAGGGGAAACACTGAAGCTTTCTTT
few TRBJ2-3 TRBV2 TRBD2 CASRPGLAATDTQYF TGTGCCAGCAGACCCGGACTAGCGGCCACAGATACGCAGTATTTT
- TRBJ2-5 TRBV7-2 TRBD2 CASSRRAGVGETQYF TGTGCCAGCAGCCGAAGAGCGGGAGTGGGGGAGACCCAGTACTTC
- TRBJ2-7 TRBV30 TRBD1 CACPGQSSYEQYF TGTGCCTGCCCGGGACAGAGCTCCTACGAGCAGTACTTC
few TRBJ1-5 TRBV5-6 - CASGRNGRVNQPQHF TGTGCCAGCGGACGCAATGGCAGGGTGAATCAGCCCCAGCATTTT
- TRBJ2-1 TRBV29-1 TRBD2 CSVTGGLAGSLSNEQFF TGCAGCGTTACGGGGGGTCTAGCGGGATCCCTAAGCAATGAGCAGTTCTTC
few TRBJ2-3 TRBV5-6 TRBD2 CATTTSGRGDTQYF TGTGCCACGACGACTAGCGGGAGGGGAGATACGCAGTATTTT
- TRBJ2-5 TRBV5-1 TRBD1 CASRSGTGDETQYF TGCGCCAGCAGGTCCGGGACAGGGGACGAGACCCAGTACTTC
- TRBJ1-5 TRBV19 - CARMRSNQPQHF TGTGCCCGTATGAGAAGCAATCAGCCCCAGCATTTT